This T cell receptor (beta chain) comes out of a study of CD8 T cells in ankylosing spondylitis. Whole-study results and caveats: With a CD8+ phenotype, disease-linked clones were relatively rare in peripheral blood.

Libraries of TCR beta came from quantitative 5'-RACE with molecular barcodes. TCRdb reanalysed the 5' RACE reads using MiXCR and keeps one entry per CDR3 protein. The table includes tens of thousands of distinct CDR3 sequences, less than 5.5% detected once. In its sample, this clonotype was seen many times. Its target is unknown. The V and J ends lost 0 bases and 9 bases, in that order; junction bases with no gene match: 14. Germline-derived CDR1 and CDR2 are SGDLS and YYNGEE. This CDR3 comprises 18 residues. This sequence joins TRBV9 and TRBJ2-2, with 10 bases fitting TRBD2. The sequencing sample was made of blood, either unsorted or a sorted T cell fraction (not recorded which). The origin of this receptor is a female donor with ankylosing spondylitis or in good health (not recorded which). This chain's CDR3 is CASSVGPPASGSLWELFF. CDR3 coding DNA: TGTGCCAGCAGCGTAGGTCCTCCGGCTAGCGGGAGTCTTTGGGAGCTGTTTTTT.